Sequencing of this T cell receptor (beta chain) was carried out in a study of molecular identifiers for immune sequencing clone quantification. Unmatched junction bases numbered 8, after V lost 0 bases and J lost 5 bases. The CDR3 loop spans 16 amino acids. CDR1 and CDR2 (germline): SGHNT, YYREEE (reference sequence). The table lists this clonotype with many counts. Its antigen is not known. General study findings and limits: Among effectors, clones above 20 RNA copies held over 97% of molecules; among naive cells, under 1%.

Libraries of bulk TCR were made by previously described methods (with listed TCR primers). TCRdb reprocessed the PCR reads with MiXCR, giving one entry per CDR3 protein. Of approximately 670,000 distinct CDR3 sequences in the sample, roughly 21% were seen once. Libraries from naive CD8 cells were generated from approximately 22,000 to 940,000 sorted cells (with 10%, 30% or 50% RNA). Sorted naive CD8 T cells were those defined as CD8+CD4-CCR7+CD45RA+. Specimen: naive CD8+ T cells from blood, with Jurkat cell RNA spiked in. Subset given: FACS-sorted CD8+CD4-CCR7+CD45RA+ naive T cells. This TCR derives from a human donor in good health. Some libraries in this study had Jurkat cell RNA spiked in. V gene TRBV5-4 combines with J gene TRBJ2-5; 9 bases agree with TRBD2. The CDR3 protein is CASSLALAGTRETQYF. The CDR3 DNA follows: TGTGCCAGCAGCTTGGCCCTAGCGGGGACGAGGGAGACCCAGTACTTC.